This T cell receptor beta chain was captured by sequencing in a study of CD8 T cells in Susac syndrome. Isolation of CD8+ and CD4+ T cells was performed negatively, whereas enrichment of TEMRA cells was done by FACS. Per germline, CDR1 MNHEY and CDR2 SVGEGT. The length of the CDR3 is 16 residues. V was shortened by 2 bases and J by 6 bases, with 17 bases between the two germline ends. RNA totalling about 0.45 to 1 ug underwent reverse transcription with random hexamers. By means of immunoSEQ multiplex PCR, TCR beta CDR3 spanning 54 Vbeta and 13 Jbeta underwent amplification. In TCRdb, the immunoSEQ multiplex PCR reads were re-called with MiXCR into one record per CDR3 protein. The data show under 95,000 distinct CDR3 sequences, roughly 94% seen once. Study conclusions and caveats: By the study's own acknowledgment, its TCR sequencing and HLA analysis included relatively few individuals.

A note on this clonotype: Its antigen is not identified.

The TCR originated in a human donor with Susac syndrome. The specimen was CD8+ T cells from PBMCs. The chain couples TRBV6-2 or TRBV6-3 to TRBJ2-1; D gene unclear. In DNA form, the CDR3 reads TGTGCCAGCAGTTACGCAAGAATTGGAACGGGCAATGAGCAGTTCTTC. It encodes CASSYARIGTGNEQFF.